A single sample gave rise to the 5 T cell receptor beta chains below, sequenced in a study of identical twins. From the 5' RACE reads, TCRdb called clonotypes with MiXCR, one entry per CDR3 protein. The sample shows approximately 500,000 distinct CDR3 sequences, about 16% of them seen only once. The same specimen was also included in a second study, on yellow fever vaccine responses in identical twins.

Sequencing was carried out using CD4+ T cells sorted from blood. These receptors originate from a woman in her late teens or twenties in good health.

This clonotype was seen only a few times. The chain recombines TRBV5-8 with TRBJ2-7, with 13 bases fitting TRBD2. Germline CDR1 SGHTS, CDR2 YDEGEE. There are 14 residues in the CDR3. V lost 0 bases and J lost 9; bases outside the gene matches: 3. The CDR3: CASSLGGLAGVQYF. The CDR3 DNA is TGTGCCAGCAGCTTGGGAGGACTAGCGGGAGTGCAGTACTTC.

CDR3 in DNA: TGTGCCAGCAGCTCCGGTGGTCCCCGCGGCTATGGCTACACCTTC. Encoded protein: CASSSGGPRGYGYTF. This chain joins TRBV12-3 or TRBV12-4 and TRBJ1-2; D not certain. CDR3 length: 15 residues. Trimming left V 6 bases short and J 4 bases short, with 18 bases between.

This clonotype has only a few counts. The chain uses TRBV10-3 and TRBJ1-1, with a possible D match to TRBD1 (5 bases). Germline V gives CDR1 ENHRY, CDR2 SYGVKD. V shed 0 bases and J shed 1 base, with 6 bases lying between them. The CDR3 is 14 residues long. This CDR3 reads CAISESGENTEAFF. CDR3 nucleotide sequence: TGTGCCATCAGTGAGTCGGGGGAGAACACTGAAGCTTTCTTT.

This chain joins TRBV27 and TRBJ2-7; D is uncertain. Trimming removed 2 bases from V and 6 bases from J, with 11 bases in between. This CDR3 contains 13 residues. Germline-derived CDR1 and CDR2 are MNHEY and SMNVEV (reference sequence). The CDR3 reads CASSLVQLGEQYF. CDR3 in DNA: TGTGCCAGCAGTTTAGTACAGCTTGGCGAGCAGTACTTC.

This clonotype showed up just a few times. This sequence joins TRBV2 and TRBJ1-1, with 7 bases matching TRBD1. The CDR3 has 15 amino acids. The V gene end was trimmed by 4 bases and the J gene end by 3 bases; junction bases not matched to a gene: 8. The V gene's germline CDR1 is SNHLY and CDR2 FYNNEI. The CDR3 protein is CASSGKTGWDTEAFF. The CDR3 DNA reads as TGTGCCAGCAGTGGAAAGACAGGGTGGGACACTGAAGCTTTCTTT.